This is a list of T cell receptor beta chains from one sample in a study of shared clonotypes between healthy human individuals. Assay: immunoSEQ multiplex PCR; the TCRdb copy retains only in-frame clones and omits some. The sample consists of about 2.4 million clones, 80% to 95% of them appearing once. Material for sequencing was naive CD4+ T cells from PBMCs. The receptor set was obtained from a man in his late teens or twenties in good health. Some clones in this sample may be carry-over from other donors' samples. Both conserved end residues are part of each CDR3. A D gene is named only where the DNA matches it firmly. Not every row has a clone size; where given, it reads once, few, many or a size class.

clone size: .; D gene: .; J gene: TRBJ1-4; V gene: TRBV28; CDR3 protein: CASSPAGLPTNEKLFF; CDR3 DNA: TGTGCCAGCAGTCCCGCGGGGCTCCCAACTAATGAAAAACTGTTTTTT
clone size: .; D gene: .; J gene: TRBJ1-2; V gene: TRBV7-9; CDR3 protein: CASSLVGTTTLYGYTF; CDR3 DNA: TGTGCCAGCAGCTTAGTGGGCACTACAACCCTATATGGCTACACCTTC
clone size: few; D gene: .; J gene: TRBJ2-2; V gene: TRBV5-1; CDR3 protein: CASSLRTNTGELFF; CDR3 DNA: TGCGCCAGCAGCTTGAGAACCAACACCGGGGAGCTGTTTTTT
clone size: .; D gene: .; J gene: TRBJ2-5; V gene: TRBV6-1; CDR3 protein: CASSWAVQETQYF; CDR3 DNA: TGTGCCAGCAGTTGGGCCGTACAAGAGACCCAGTACTTC
clone size: .; D gene: .; J gene: TRBJ1-1; V gene: TRBV30; CDR3 protein: CAWSPDRNTEAFF; CDR3 DNA: TGTGCCTGGAGCCCGGACAGGAACACTGAAGCTTTCTTT
clone size: .; D gene: .; J gene: TRBJ1-6; V gene: TRBV6-5; CDR3 protein: CASRTPGTLNSPLHF; CDR3 DNA: TGTGCCAGCAGGACCCCCGGGACACTTAATTCACCCCTCCACTTT
clone size: .; D gene: .; J gene: TRBJ2-1; V gene: TRBV5-1; CDR3 protein: CASSLSLGEYNEQFF; CDR3 DNA: TGCGCCAGCAGCCTTTCGCTAGGGGAGTACAATGAGCAGTTCTTC
clone size: .; D gene: .; J gene: TRBJ2-7; V gene: TRBV5-4; CDR3 protein: CASSFGRNYEQYF; CDR3 DNA: TGTGCCAGCAGCTTCGGCAGAAACTACGAGCAGTACTTC
clone size: .; D gene: .; J gene: TRBJ1-2; V gene: TRBV19; CDR3 protein: CASSTGTATYGYTF; CDR3 DNA: TGTGCCAGTAGTACTGGGACGGCTACCTATGGCTACACCTTC
clone size: once; D gene: TRBD1; J gene: TRBJ2-1; V gene: TRBV2; CDR3 protein: CASRGPTGAEDGEQFF; CDR3 DNA: TGTGCCAGCAGAGGCCCGACAGGGGCTGAAGACGGTGAGCAGTTCTTC
clone size: .; D gene: TRBD2; J gene: TRBJ2-7; V gene: TRBV30; CDR3 protein: CAWSGSGFSEQYF; CDR3 DNA: TGTGCCTGGAGTGGTAGCGGGTTTAGCGAGCAGTACTTC
clone size: .; D gene: .; J gene: TRBJ2-3; V gene: TRBV10-3; CDR3 protein: CAIKSSRGDTDTQYF; CDR3 DNA: TGTGCCATCAAGAGTTCGAGGGGGGACACAGATACGCAGTATTTT
clone size: .; D gene: TRBD1; J gene: TRBJ1-1; V gene: TRBV27; CDR3 protein: CASRHSGGGNTEAFF; CDR3 DNA: TGTGCCAGCAGACACTCGGGAGGGGGCAACACTGAAGCTTTCTTT
clone size: .; D gene: .; J gene: TRBJ2-5; V gene: TRBV9; CDR3 protein: CASSVVGGQETQYF; CDR3 DNA: TGTGCCAGCAGCGTAGTCGGGGGACAAGAGACCCAGTACTTC
clone size: .; D gene: .; J gene: TRBJ2-5; V gene: TRBV25-1; CDR3 protein: CASSDPGPPGQETQYF; CDR3 DNA: TGTGCCAGCAGTGATCCGGGACCTCCAGGCCAAGAGACCCAGTACTTC
clone size: .; D gene: .; J gene: TRBJ2-1; V gene: TRBV9; CDR3 protein: CASSASEVVVVSYNEQFF; CDR3 DNA: TGTGCCAGCAGCGCATCCGAGGTCGTGGTTGTGTCCTACAATGAGCAGTTCTTC
clone size: .; D gene: .; J gene: TRBJ2-3; V gene: TRBV4-1; CDR3 protein: CASSQVDRPPSTDTQYF; CDR3 DNA: TGCGCCAGCAGCCAAGTTGACAGGCCGCCTAGCACAGATACGCAGTATTTT
clone size: .; D gene: .; J gene: TRBJ1-5; V gene: TRBV27; CDR3 protein: CASSSQYLDTNSNQPQHF; CDR3 DNA: TGTGCCAGCAGTTCACAATACCTCGACACAAATAGCAATCAGCCCCAGCATTTT
clone size: .; D gene: .; J gene: TRBJ1-6; V gene: TRBV14; CDR3 protein: CASSQDLYSPLHF; CDR3 DNA: TGTGCCAGCAGCCAAGATCTGTATTCACCCCTCCACTTT
clone size: .; D gene: TRBD2; J gene: TRBJ2-1; V gene: TRBV18; CDR3 protein: CASSLFAGTSAYNEQFF; CDR3 DNA: TGTGCCAGCTCACTCTTCGCCGGGACTAGCGCCTACAATGAGCAGTTCTTC
clone size: .; D gene: TRBD2; J gene: TRBJ2-1; V gene: TRBV29-1; CDR3 protein: CSVETSGRYNEQFF; CDR3 DNA: TGCAGCGTTGAAACTAGCGGGAGGTACAATGAGCAGTTCTTC
clone size: .; D gene: .; J gene: TRBJ1-4; V gene: TRBV10-2; CDR3 protein: CASPVADPTNEKLFF; CDR3 DNA: TGCGCCAGCCCGGTGGCAGATCCAACTAATGAAAAACTGTTTTTT
clone size: .; D gene: .; J gene: TRBJ2-5; V gene: TRBV30; CDR3 protein: CAWTYPTRGRGYQETQYF; CDR3 DNA: TGTGCCTGGACCTACCCAACCCGGGGGAGGGGGTACCAAGAGACCCAGTACTTC
clone size: .; D gene: .; J gene: TRBJ2-7; V gene: TRBV18; CDR3 protein: CASSPDSREQYF; CDR3 DNA: TGTGCCAGCTCACCAGACTCCCGCGAGCAGTACTTC
clone size: .; D gene: .; J gene: TRBJ2-7; V gene: TRBV28; CDR3 protein: CASSLGGGSSYEQYF; CDR3 DNA: TGTGCCAGCAGCCTTGGGGGCGGGAGCTCCTACGAGCAGTACTTC
clone size: .; D gene: TRBD2; J gene: TRBJ2-3; V gene: TRBV9; CDR3 protein: CASSLLAAQSTDTQYF; CDR3 DNA: TGTGCCAGCAGCCTACTAGCGGCACAAAGCACAGATACGCAGTATTTT
clone size: .; D gene: .; J gene: TRBJ1-2; V gene: TRBV28; CDR3 protein: CASSLHVGGYTF; CDR3 DNA: TGTGCCAGCAGTTTGCATGTCGGGGGCTACACCTTC
clone size: once; D gene: TRBD1; J gene: TRBJ2-1; V gene: TRBV5-1; CDR3 protein: CASSLQTGGLSNEQFF; CDR3 DNA: TGCGCCAGCAGCTTGCAGACAGGGGGCCTCTCCAATGAGCAGTTCTTC
clone size: .; D gene: TRBD2; J gene: TRBJ2-2; V gene: TRBV7-2; CDR3 protein: CASSLGVPSGLTNTGELFF; CDR3 DNA: TGTGCCAGCAGCTTAGGGGTCCCTAGCGGGCTAACGAACACCGGGGAGCTGTTTTTT
clone size: .; D gene: .; J gene: TRBJ1-3; V gene: TRBV9; CDR3 protein: CASSVGSSGNTIYF; CDR3 DNA: TGTGCCAGCAGCGTAGGCTCATCTGGAAACACCATATATTTT
clone size: .; D gene: .; J gene: TRBJ2-5; V gene: TRBV30; CDR3 protein: CAWSEVEETQYF; CDR3 DNA: TGTGCCTGGAGTGAAGTAGAGGAGACCCAGTACTTC
clone size: .; D gene: .; J gene: TRBJ2-5; V gene: TRBV27; CDR3 protein: CASSLQRFQETQYF; CDR3 DNA: TGTGCCAGCAGTTTACAACGATTCCAAGAGACCCAGTACTTC
clone size: .; D gene: .; J gene: TRBJ2-1; V gene: TRBV18; CDR3 protein: CASSPGTEDEQFF; CDR3 DNA: TGTGCCAGCTCACCAGGGACCGAGGATGAGCAGTTCTTC
clone size: .; D gene: TRBD1; J gene: TRBJ2-7; V gene: TRBV28; CDR3 protein: CASSYKWSEFLVGTGTYEQYF; CDR3 DNA: TGTGCCAGCAGCTATAAATGGAGTGAGTTTTTGGTTGGGACAGGGACCTACGAGCAGTACTTC
clone size: .; D gene: .; J gene: TRBJ1-1; V gene: TRBV19; CDR3 protein: CASSIMGIVSEAFF; CDR3 DNA: TGTGCCAGTAGTATCATGGGGATCGTGTCTGAAGCTTTCTTT
clone size: .; D gene: .; J gene: TRBJ2-5; V gene: TRBV7-9; CDR3 protein: CASSSLRDRKETQYF; CDR3 DNA: TGTGCCAGCAGCTCTTTGCGGGATAGAAAAGAGACCCAGTACTTC
clone size: .; D gene: .; J gene: TRBJ1-5; V gene: TRBV7-9; CDR3 protein: CASSFFGGMPHNQPQHF; CDR3 DNA: TGTGCCAGCAGCTTTTTCGGGGGCATGCCCCACAATCAGCCCCAGCATTTT
clone size: .; D gene: .; J gene: TRBJ2-1; V gene: TRBV30; CDR3 protein: CAWTRRGTYNEQFF; CDR3 DNA: TGTGCCTGGACCCGACGGGGAACCTACAATGAGCAGTTCTTC
clone size: .; D gene: .; J gene: TRBJ2-7; V gene: TRBV5-6; CDR3 protein: CASSLESDEQYF; CDR3 DNA: TGTGCCAGCAGCTTGGAGAGTGACGAGCAGTACTTC
clone size: .; D gene: .; J gene: TRBJ1-1; V gene: TRBV28; CDR3 protein: CASRGRGNTEAFF; CDR3 DNA: TGTGCCAGCAGGGGGAGGGGAAACACTGAAGCTTTCTTT
clone size: .; D gene: .; J gene: TRBJ2-7; V gene: TRBV10-1; CDR3 protein: CASSESNRGGNSPELYEQYF; CDR3 DNA: TGCGCCAGCAGTGAGTCGAATAGGGGCGGGAACTCGCCCGAACTCTACGAGCAGTACTTC
clone size: once; D gene: .; J gene: TRBJ1-2; V gene: TRBV5-1; CDR3 protein: CASSPGQPAGYGYTF; CDR3 DNA: TGCGCCAGCAGCCCGGGTCAGCCGGCGGGCTATGGCTACACCTTC
clone size: .; D gene: TRBD1; J gene: TRBJ1-2; V gene: TRBV28; CDR3 protein: CASSSDLGTGGHGYTF; CDR3 DNA: TGTGCCAGCAGTTCCGATCTCGGGACAGGGGGCCATGGCTACACCTTC
clone size: .; D gene: .; J gene: TRBJ1-2; V gene: TRBV28; CDR3 protein: CASSPPGGYYGYTF; CDR3 DNA: TGTGCCAGCAGTCCCCCGGGTGGGTACTATGGCTACACCTTC
clone size: .; D gene: TRBD1; J gene: TRBJ1-1; V gene: TRBV28; CDR3 protein: CASRLPLGTGGGTTEAFF; CDR3 DNA: TGTGCCAGCAGGCTGCCCTTGGGGACAGGGGGAGGCACTACTGAAGCTTTCTTT
clone size: .; D gene: .; J gene: TRBJ1-5; V gene: TRBV19; CDR3 protein: CASSMGVGRNQPQHF; CDR3 DNA: TGTGCCAGTAGTATGGGGGTTGGCCGCAATCAGCCCCAGCATTTT
clone size: .; D gene: .; J gene: TRBJ1-1; V gene: TRBV5-1; CDR3 protein: CASSWDGGSTEAFF; CDR3 DNA: TGCGCCAGCAGCTGGGATGGGGGGAGCACTGAAGCTTTCTTT
clone size: .; D gene: .; J gene: TRBJ1-2; V gene: TRBV7-9; CDR3 protein: CASSLDGANYGYTF; CDR3 DNA: TGTGCCAGCAGCTTAGACGGGGCTAACTATGGCTACACCTTC
clone size: .; D gene: .; J gene: TRBJ2-4; V gene: TRBV4-1; CDR3 protein: CASSQGTVLAKNIQYF; CDR3 DNA: TGCGCCAGCAGCCAAGGGACAGTTTTAGCCAAAAACATTCAGTACTTC